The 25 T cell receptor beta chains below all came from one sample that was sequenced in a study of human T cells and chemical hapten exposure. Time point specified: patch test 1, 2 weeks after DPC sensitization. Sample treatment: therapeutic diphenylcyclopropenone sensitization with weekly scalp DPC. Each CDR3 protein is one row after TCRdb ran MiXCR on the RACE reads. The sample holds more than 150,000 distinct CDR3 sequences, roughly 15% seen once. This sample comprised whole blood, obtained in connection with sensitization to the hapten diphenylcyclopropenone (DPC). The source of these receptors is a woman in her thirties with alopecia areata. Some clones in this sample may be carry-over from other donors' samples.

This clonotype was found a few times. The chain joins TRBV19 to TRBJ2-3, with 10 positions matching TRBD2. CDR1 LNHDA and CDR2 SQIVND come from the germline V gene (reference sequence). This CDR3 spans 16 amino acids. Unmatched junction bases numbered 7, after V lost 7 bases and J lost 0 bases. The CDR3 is CASTSGGAISTDTQYF. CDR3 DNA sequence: TGTGCCAGTACAAGCGGGGGGGCGATTAGCACAGATACGCAGTATTTT.

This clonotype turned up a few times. CDR3 loop: CASSNLDRSLPYGYTF. The CDR3 DNA reads as TGTGCCAGCAGTAACCTGGACAGGTCCTTGCCTTATGGCTACACCTTC. The genes are TRBV6-2 or TRBV6-3 and TRBJ1-2; 7 nucleotides align to TRBD1. This CDR3 is built from 16 residues. V gave up 5 bases and J gave up 5 bases; unmatched junction bases: 14. From germline, CDR1 is MNHEY and CDR2 SVGEGT.

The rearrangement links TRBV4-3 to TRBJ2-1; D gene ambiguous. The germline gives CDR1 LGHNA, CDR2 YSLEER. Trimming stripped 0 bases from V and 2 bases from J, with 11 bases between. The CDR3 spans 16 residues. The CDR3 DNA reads TGCGCCAGCAGCCAAGATATAACAGCCCCCTACAATGAGCAGTTCTTC. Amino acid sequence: CASSQDITAPYNEQFF.

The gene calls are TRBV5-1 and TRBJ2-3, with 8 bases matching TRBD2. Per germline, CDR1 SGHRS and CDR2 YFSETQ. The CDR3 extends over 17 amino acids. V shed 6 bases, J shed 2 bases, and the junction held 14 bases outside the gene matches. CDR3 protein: CASTPLLTSGHTDTQYF. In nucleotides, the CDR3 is TGCGCCAGCACCCCGCTACTTACTAGCGGACACACAGATACGCAGTATTTT.

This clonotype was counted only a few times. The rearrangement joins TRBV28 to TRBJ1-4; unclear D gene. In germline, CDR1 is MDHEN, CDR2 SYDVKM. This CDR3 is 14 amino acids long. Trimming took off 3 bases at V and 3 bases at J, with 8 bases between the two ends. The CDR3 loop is CASSFVDANEKLFF. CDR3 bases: TGTGCCAGCAGTTTCGTCGACGCTAATGAAAAACTGTTTTTT. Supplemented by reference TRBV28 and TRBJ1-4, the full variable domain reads DVKVTQSSRYLVKRTGEKVFLECVQDMDHENMFWYRQDPGLGLRLIYFSYDVKMKEKGDIPEGYSVSREKKERFSLILESASTNQTSMYLCASSFVDANEKLFFGSGTQLSVL.

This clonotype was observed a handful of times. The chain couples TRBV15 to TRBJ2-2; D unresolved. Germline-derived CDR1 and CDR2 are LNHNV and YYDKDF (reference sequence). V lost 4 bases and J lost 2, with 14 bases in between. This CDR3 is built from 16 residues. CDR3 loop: CATSTRLSPNTGELFF. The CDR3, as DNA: TGTGCCACCAGCACAAGACTCTCGCCTAACACCGGGGAGCTGTTTTTT.

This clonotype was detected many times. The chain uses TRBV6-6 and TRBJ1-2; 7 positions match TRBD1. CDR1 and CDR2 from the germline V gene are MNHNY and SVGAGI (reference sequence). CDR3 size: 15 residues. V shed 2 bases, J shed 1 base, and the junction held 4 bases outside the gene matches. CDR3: CASSYGGTVNYGYTF. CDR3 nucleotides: TGTGCCAGCAGTTACGGCGGGACAGTTAACTATGGCTACACCTTC.

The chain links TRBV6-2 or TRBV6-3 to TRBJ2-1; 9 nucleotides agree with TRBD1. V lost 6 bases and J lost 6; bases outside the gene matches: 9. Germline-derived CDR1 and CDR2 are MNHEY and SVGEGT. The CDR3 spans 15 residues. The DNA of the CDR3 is TGTGCCAGCAGCCACTACAGGGGGCGCCCCAATGAGCAGTTCTTC. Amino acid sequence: CASSHYRGRPNEQFF.

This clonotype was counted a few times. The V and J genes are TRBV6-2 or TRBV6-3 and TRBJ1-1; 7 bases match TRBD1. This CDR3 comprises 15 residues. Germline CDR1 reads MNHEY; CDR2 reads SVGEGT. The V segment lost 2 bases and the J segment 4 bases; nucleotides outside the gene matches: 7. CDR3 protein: CASSYGQGVSTEAFF. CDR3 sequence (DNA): TGTGCCAGCAGTTACGGGCAGGGGGTATCCACTGAAGCTTTCTTT.

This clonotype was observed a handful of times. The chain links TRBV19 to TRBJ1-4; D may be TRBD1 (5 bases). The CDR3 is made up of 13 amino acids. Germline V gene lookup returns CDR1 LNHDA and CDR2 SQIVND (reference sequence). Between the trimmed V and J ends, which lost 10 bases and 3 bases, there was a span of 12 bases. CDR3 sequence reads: CATSQVANEKLFF. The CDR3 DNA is TGTGCCACATCACAGGTTGCTAATGAAAAACTGTTTTTT.

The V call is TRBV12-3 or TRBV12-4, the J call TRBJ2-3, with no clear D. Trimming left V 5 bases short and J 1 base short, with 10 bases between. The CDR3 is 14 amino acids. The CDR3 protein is CASSPATRTDTQYF. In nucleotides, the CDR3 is TGTGCCAGCAGTCCCGCGACCCGCACAGATACGCAGTATTTT.

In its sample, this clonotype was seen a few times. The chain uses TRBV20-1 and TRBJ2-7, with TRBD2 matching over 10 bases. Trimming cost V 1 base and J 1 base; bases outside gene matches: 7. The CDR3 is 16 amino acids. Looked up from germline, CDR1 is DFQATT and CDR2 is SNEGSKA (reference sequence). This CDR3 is CSARGRSSGSSYEQYF. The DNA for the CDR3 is TGCAGTGCTAGAGGCCGATCTAGCGGGAGTTCCTACGAGCAGTACTTC.

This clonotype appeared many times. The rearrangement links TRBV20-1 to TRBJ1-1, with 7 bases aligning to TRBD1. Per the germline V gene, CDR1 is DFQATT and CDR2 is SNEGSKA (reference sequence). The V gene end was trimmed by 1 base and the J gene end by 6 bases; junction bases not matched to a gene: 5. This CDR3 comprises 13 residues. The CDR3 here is CSARGGTAAEAFF. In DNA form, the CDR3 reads TGCAGTGCTAGAGGGGGGACAGCTGCTGAAGCTTTCTTT.

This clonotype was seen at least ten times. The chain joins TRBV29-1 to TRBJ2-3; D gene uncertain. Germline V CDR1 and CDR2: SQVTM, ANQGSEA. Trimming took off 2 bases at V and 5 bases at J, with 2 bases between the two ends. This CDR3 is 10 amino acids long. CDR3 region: CSVEKDTQYF. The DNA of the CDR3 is TGCAGCGTTGAAAAAGATACGCAGTATTTT.

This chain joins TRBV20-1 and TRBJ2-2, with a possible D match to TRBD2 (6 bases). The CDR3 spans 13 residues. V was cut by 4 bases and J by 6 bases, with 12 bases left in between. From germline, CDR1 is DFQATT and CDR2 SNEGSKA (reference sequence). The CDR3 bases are TGCAGTGCTACCCGGGAGCGCCCCGGGGAGCTGTTTTTT. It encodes CSATRERPGELFF.

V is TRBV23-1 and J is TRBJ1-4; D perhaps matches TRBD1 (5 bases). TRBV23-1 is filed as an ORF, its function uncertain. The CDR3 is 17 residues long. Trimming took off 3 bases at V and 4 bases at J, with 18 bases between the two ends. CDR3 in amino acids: CASSQGMRDRHNEKLFF. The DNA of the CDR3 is TGCGCCAGCAGTCAGGGGATGAGGGACCGCCATAATGAAAAACTGTTTTTT.

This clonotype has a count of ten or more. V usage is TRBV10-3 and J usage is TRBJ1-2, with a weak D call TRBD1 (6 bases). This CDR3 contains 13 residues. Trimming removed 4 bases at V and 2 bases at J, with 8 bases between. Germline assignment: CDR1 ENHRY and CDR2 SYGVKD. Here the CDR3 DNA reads TGTGCCATCAGTGCCGACAGGAACTATGGCTACACCTTC. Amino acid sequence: CAISADRNYGYTF.

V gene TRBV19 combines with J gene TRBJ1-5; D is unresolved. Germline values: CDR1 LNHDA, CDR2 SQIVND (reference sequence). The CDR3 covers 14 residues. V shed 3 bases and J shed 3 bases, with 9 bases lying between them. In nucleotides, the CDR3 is TGTGCCAGTAGTATCGTTGAGCTCAATCAGCCCCAGCATTTT. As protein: CASSIVELNQPQHF.

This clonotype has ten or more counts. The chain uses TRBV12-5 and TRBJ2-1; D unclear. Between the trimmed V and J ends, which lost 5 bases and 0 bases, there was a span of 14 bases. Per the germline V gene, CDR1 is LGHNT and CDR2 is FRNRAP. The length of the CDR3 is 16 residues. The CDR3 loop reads CASGGFGLSSYNEQFF. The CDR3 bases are TGTGCTAGTGGTGGGTTCGGGCTGAGCTCCTACAATGAGCAGTTCTTC.

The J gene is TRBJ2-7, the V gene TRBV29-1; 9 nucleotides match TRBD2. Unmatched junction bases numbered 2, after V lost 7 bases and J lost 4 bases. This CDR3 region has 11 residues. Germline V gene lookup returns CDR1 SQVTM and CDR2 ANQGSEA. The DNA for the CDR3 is TGCAGCGCTAGCGGGAAGTACGAGCAGTACTTC. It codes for CSASGKYEQYF.

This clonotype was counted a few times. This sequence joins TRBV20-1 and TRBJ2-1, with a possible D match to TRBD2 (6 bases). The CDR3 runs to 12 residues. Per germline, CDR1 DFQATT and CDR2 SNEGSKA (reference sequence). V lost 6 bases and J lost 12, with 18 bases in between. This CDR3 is CSAAPAGTLQFF. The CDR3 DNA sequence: TGCAGTGCCGCGCCCGCCGGGACTTTGCAGTTCTTC.

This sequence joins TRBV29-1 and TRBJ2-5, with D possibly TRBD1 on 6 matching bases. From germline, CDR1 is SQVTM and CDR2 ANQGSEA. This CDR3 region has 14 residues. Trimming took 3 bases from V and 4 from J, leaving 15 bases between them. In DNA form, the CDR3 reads TGCAGCGTTGACGAACAGGGTATTGGAGAGACCCAGTACTTC. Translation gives CSVDEQGIGETQYF. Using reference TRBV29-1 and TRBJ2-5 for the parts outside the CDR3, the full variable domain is SAVISQKPSRDICQRGTSLTIQCQVDSQVTMMFWYRQQPGQSLTLIATANQGSEATYESGFVIDKFPISRPNLTFSTLTVSNMSPEDSSIYLCSVDEQGIGETQYFGPGTRLLVL.

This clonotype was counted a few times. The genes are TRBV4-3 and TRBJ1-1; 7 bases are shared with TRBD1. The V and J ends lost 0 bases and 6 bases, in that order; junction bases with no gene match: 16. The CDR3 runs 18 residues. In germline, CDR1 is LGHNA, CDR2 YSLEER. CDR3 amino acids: CASSQDWGLQGGGAEAFF. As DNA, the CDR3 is TGCGCCAGCAGCCAAGATTGGGGCCTTCAGGGGGGAGGGGCTGAAGCTTTCTTT.

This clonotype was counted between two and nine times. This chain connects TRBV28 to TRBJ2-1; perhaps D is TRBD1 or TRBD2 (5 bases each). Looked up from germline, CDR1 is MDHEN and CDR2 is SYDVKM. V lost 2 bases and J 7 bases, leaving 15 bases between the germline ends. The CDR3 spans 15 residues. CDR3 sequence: CASSLGGGIGNEQFF. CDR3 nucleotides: TGTGCCAGCAGTTTAGGTGGGGGTATCGGGAATGAGCAGTTCTTC.

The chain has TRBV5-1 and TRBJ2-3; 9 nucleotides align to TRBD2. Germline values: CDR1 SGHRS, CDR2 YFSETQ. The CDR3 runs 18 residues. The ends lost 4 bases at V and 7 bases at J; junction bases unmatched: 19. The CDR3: CASSPGDAGGPLRYTQYF. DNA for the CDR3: TGCGCCAGCAGCCCAGGAGATGCGGGAGGGCCTCTACGGTATACGCAGTATTTT.